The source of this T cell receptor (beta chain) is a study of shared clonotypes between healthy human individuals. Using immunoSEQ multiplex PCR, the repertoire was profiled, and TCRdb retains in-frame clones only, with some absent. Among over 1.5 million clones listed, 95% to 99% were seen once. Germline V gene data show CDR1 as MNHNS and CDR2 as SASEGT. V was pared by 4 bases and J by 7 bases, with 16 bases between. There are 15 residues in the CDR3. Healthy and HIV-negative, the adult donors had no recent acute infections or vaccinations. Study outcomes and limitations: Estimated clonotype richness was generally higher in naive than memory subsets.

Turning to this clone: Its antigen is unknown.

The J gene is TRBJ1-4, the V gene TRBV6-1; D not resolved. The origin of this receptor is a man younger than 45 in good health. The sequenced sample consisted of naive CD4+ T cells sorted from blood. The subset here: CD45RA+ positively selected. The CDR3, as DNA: TGTGCCAGCAGTGTCGGGGTGGGGTCCCTTGAAAAACTGTTTTTT. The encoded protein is CASSVGVGSLEKLFF.